What follows are 20 T cell receptor beta chains derived from one specimen sequenced in a study of CD8+CD57+ T cells in acquired aplastic anemia. TCR beta VDJ and CDR3 profiling used genomic DNA as template. MiXCR, run by TCRdb on the reads, gives a single entry per CDR3 protein. The sample consists of about 400,000 distinct CDR3 sequences, about two thirds of them appearing once. Material: sorted CD4+, CD8+, or CD8+CD57+ T cells (not recorded which) from PBMCs. The receptors stem from a human donor in good health, serving as a control.

In this sample, this clonotype turned up a few times. Being one base from a much bigger clone, this may be a read error. The rearrangement uses TRBV4-1 and TRBJ1-6; the D gene is possibly TRBD1 (6 bases). Germline loops: CDR1 MGHRA, CDR2 YSYEKL. The CDR3 has 17 residues. CDR3 nucleotides: TGCACCAGCAGCAACAGGGCCTCGGAGGGGCATAATTCACCCCTCCACTTT. Its protein is CTSSNRASEGHNSPLHF.

Worth noting for this clonotype: The germline gene is not matched at one end of the junction; a read error may be the cause. This chain joins TRBV20-1 and TRBJ2-1; unclear D gene. CDR1 and CDR2 (germline): DFQATT, SNEGSKA (reference sequence). The CDR3 runs 11 residues. CDR3 sequence reads: CSARDEGGNYF. Here the CDR3 DNA reads TGCAGTGCTAGAGATGAAGGCGGCAATTACTTC.

The genes are TRBV5-1 and TRBJ2-3; D might be TRBD1 (5 bases). Trimming removed 2 bases from V and 8 bases from J, with 15 bases in between. This CDR3 is 14 amino acids long. Germline V gene sequence: CDR1 SGHRS, CDR2 YFSETQ. CDR3 coding DNA: TGCGCCAGCAGCTTCCAGGGTGGGGATGGTACGCAGTATTTT. This encodes CASSFQGGDGTQYF.

This clonotype was detected a few times. The chain combines TRBV2 with TRBJ1-4, with D perhaps TRBD1 (5 bases). V gave up 7 bases and J gave up 8 bases, with 20 bases separating them. CDR1 is SNHLY, CDR2 FYNNEI, per germline. The CDR3 is 15 amino acids. CDR3 region: CASNRLVGGEEKLFF. CDR3 nucleotides: TGTGCCAGCAACCGTCTGGTGGGGGGTGAAGAAAAACTGTTTTTT.

The J gene is TRBJ1-5, the V gene TRBV5-1; no reliable D call. V dropped 6 bases and J dropped 5 bases, with 15 bases sitting between them. The CDR3 loop spans 14 amino acids. Germline values: CDR1 SGHRS, CDR2 YFSETQ. CDR3 DNA sequence: TGCGCCAGCACCACTGCGACAAGCGATCAGCCCCAGCATTTT. Its protein product is CASTTATSDQPQHF.

Regarding this clonotype: A much bigger clone sits one base away, suggesting this may be a read error. The V and J genes are TRBV5-1 and TRBJ2-6, with D perhaps TRBD2 (6 bases). The CDR3 has 17 residues. Germline CDR1 and CDR2: SGHRS and YFSETQ. The CDR3: CASGLDPGDSGANVLTF. In nucleotides, the CDR3 is TGCGCCAGCGGCTTGGATCCGGGGGATTCCGGGGCCAACGTCCTGACTTTC. Full variable domain (missing parts from reference TRBV5-1 and TRBJ2-6): KAGVTQTPRYLIKTRGQQVTLSCSPISGHRSVSWYQQTPGQGLQFLFEYFSETQRNKGNFPGRFSGRQFSNSRSEMNVSTLELGDSALYLCASGLDPGDSGANVLTFGAGSRLTVL.

The chain recombines TRBV7-8 with TRBJ1-5; TRBD2 is a possible D gene (5 bases). The assigned J gene may be wrong: the sequence end matches TRBJ2-3 better. The CDR3 has 14 amino acids. Germline loops: CDR1 SGHVS, CDR2 FQNEAQ. Here the CDR3 DNA reads TGTGCCAGCAGCTTAGTCGAGGGAGAGGAGACGCAGTATTTT. Its translation is CASSLVEGEETQYF.

On this clonotype: A clone one base away is much larger, so this may be a read error. This chain's CDR3 is CASSRKLVCGYTF. The DNA for the CDR3 is TGTGCCAGCAGCCGTAAATTGGTCTGTGGCTACACCTTC. The chain carries TRBV6-9 and TRBJ1-2; D gene unclear. This CDR3 has 13 residues. V lost 6 bases to trimming and J lost 7 bases, with 15 bases between them. The germline CDR1 and CDR2 sequences are MNHGY and SVAAGI.

The rearrangement joins TRBV12-3 or TRBV12-4 to TRBJ1-5, with 8 bases lining up with TRBD1. This CDR3 spans 14 amino acids. The V and J ends lost 7 bases and 2 bases, in that order; junction bases with no gene match: 4. CDR3 nucleotides: TGTGCCAGCACTCCGACAGGGGGCAATCAGCCCCAGCATTTT. Its translation: CASTPTGGNQPQHF.

The chain couples TRBV12-3 or TRBV12-4 to TRBJ1-2; D not resolved. The CDR3 length is 15 residues. Trimming cost V 10 bases and J 4 bases, with 22 bases left between them. This CDR3 reads CAINGADAQTYGYTF. The CDR3 DNA follows: TGTGCCATCAATGGAGCAGACGCCCAGACCTATGGCTACACCTTC.

This clonotype was observed at least ten times. The chain recombines TRBV5-1 with TRBJ1-2, with D uncertain. Trimming left V 1 base short and J 1 base short, with 11 bases between. Germline CDR1 SGHRS, CDR2 YFSETQ. The CDR3 contains 15 residues. CDR3 in amino acids: CASSLRPDYNYGYTF. CDR3 sequence (DNA): TGCGCCAGCAGCTTGCGCCCGGATTATAACTATGGCTACACCTTC.

In this sample, this clonotype turned up many times. J is TRBJ1-2 and V is TRBV7-6; 8 bases map to TRBD1. V dropped 0 bases and J dropped 5; count of bases not matched to a gene: 5. From germline, CDR1 is SGHVS and CDR2 FNYEAQ. This CDR3 spans 15 amino acids. The CDR3 DNA is TGTGCCAGCAGCTTAGCACAGGGGGAGTTGTATGGCTACACCTTC. As protein: CASSLAQGELYGYTF.

This clonotype was observed many times. The chain carries TRBV6-1 and TRBJ1-5, with D unclear. CDR1 is MNHNS and CDR2 is SASEGT in the germline V gene. V dropped 3 bases and J dropped 8 bases, with 17 bases sitting between them. The CDR3 sequence is 15 residues long. The CDR3, as DNA: TGTGCCAGCAGTGAGAGGGCGTCCGGGGTAAAGCCCCAGCATTTT. Its protein product is CASSERASGVKPQHF.

About this clonotype: The conserved phenylalanine or tryptophan is not found at the CDR3 terminus, so this likely reflects a read error. The limits of the CDR3 on the DNA are not certain, so only TCRdb's listed CDR3 is given. The chain employs TRBV7-2 and TRBJ2-7; the table's D gene call, TRBD2, was not cross checked with the DNA. Germline assignment: CDR1 SGHTA and CDR2 FQGNSA. Both ends counted, the CDR3 spans 13 residues. This chain's CDR3 is CASSLDSRAALCY.

As concerns this clonotype: Without the conserved terminal phenylalanine or tryptophan, this CDR3 likely stems from a read error. The DNA is left out, because the CDR3 cannot be placed on it with certainty; the CDR3 is given as TCRdb lists it. The CDR3 loop reads CASSFEGANYGYT. J is TRBJ1-1 and V is TRBV7-9; the table's D call TRBD1 went unverified against the DNA. The CDR3 adds up to 13 amino acids, both ends counted. CDR1 and CDR2 from the germline V gene are SEHNR and FQNEAQ (reference sequence).

The V gene is TRBV19, the J gene TRBJ1-2; 8 nucleotides line up with TRBD1. Germline V CDR1 and CDR2: LNHDA, SQIVND (reference sequence). This CDR3 contains 15 residues. V lost 5 bases, J lost 3 bases, and 8 bases stayed unmatched. This CDR3 is CASSWRAQGDYGYTF. The DNA of the CDR3 is TGTGCCAGTAGTTGGAGGGCACAGGGGGACTATGGCTACACCTTC.

This clonotype has a handful of counts. Given a much more abundant clone one base away, this may be a read error. The chain combines TRBV10-3 with TRBJ1-2; D is uncertain. CDR3 length: 12 amino acids. Trimming cost V 2 bases and J 5 bases, with 6 bases left between them. Germline V gene sequence: CDR1 ENHRY, CDR2 SYGVKD. The CDR3 bases are TGTGCCATCAGTGAGGGAGGGTATGGCTACACCTTC. Protein product: CAISEGGYGYTF.

In regard to this clonotype: This is likely a read error, given that the CDR3 carries no conserved phenylalanine or tryptophan at its end. No DNA is shown, since the ends of the CDR3 on it are uncertain; the CDR3 is the one TCRdb lists. The chain recombines TRBV7-2 with TRBJ2-5. Germline V gives CDR1 SGHTA, CDR2 FQGNSA. The CDR3 is 13 amino acids long, termini counted. The CDR3 sequence is CASSLFRIMNTEA.

This clonotype has at least ten counts. The rearrangement joins TRBV24-1 to TRBJ1-5; no clear D gene. The CDR3 extends over 13 amino acids. Germline V gene lookup returns CDR1 KGHDR and CDR2 SFDVKD. Trimming took off 5 bases at V and 3 bases at J, with 7 bases between the two ends. CDR3 sequence (DNA): TGTGCCACCAGTGCGGCTATCAATCAGCCCCAGCATTTT. Translating it yields CATSAAINQPQHF.

This clonotype was counted at least ten times. The chain combines TRBV6-1 with TRBJ2-6; the D is unclear. V was cut by 6 bases and J by 4 bases, with 7 bases left in between. The CDR3 runs to 13 residues. Germline V gene lookup returns CDR1 MNHNS and CDR2 SASEGT. This CDR3 reads CASRAAGANVLTF. The CDR3 bases are TGTGCCAGCAGGGCTGCAGGGGCCAACGTCCTGACTTTC.